The source of this T cell receptor beta chain is a study of blood T cell repertoires in COVID-19. The CDR3 has 16 amino acids. V lost 3 bases, J lost 0 bases, and 9 bases stayed unmatched. Per the germline V gene, CDR1 is GTSNPN and CDR2 is SVGIG (reference sequence). Clones were sequenced by immunoSEQ multiplex PCR, and TCRdb holds only the in-frame ones, with some missing. This table has a few hundred thousand clones, 88% appearing once. The chain couples TRBV30 to TRBJ2-3, with 7 bases aligning to TRBD2. This TCR was sampled from a woman between 55 and 75 years old in a cohort exposed to, infected with or recovered from COVID-19 (not recorded which). Sequenced material: PBMCs or T cells enriched from blood (not recorded which). The chain's CDR3 is CAWSPPWGGSTDTQYF. As DNA, the CDR3 is TGTGCCTGGAGCCCCCCTTGGGGGGGTAGCACAGATACGCAGTATTTT. Combining the CDR3 with reference TRBV30 and TRBJ2-3 gives the whole variable domain SQTIHQWPATLVQPVGSPLSLECTVEGTSNPNLYWYRQAAGRGLQLLFYSVGIGQISSEVPQNLSASRPQDRQFILSSKKLLLSDSGFYLCAWSPPWGGSTDTQYFGPGTRLTVL.